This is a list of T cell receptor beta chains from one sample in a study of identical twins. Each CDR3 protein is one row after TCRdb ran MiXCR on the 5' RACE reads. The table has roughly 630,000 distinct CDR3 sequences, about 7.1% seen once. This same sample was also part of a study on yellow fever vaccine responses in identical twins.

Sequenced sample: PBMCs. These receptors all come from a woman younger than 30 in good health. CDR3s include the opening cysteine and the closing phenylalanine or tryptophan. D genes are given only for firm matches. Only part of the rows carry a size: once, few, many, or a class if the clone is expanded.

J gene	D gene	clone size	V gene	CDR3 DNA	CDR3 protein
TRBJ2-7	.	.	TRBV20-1	TGCAGTGCCCGTCGGGGACGCGGACCCTACGAGCAGTACTTC	CSARRGRGPYEQYF
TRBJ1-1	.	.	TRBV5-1	TGCGCCAGCAGTACCAACGATGTTACTGAAGCTTTCTTT	CASSTNDVTEAFF
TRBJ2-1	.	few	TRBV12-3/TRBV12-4	TGTGCCAGCAGTTCCCGCGATCCCAATGAGCAGTTCTTC	CASSSRDPNEQFF
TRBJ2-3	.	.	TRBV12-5	TGTGCTAGTGGTTTGGTACTACCCCTAACTGGGACAGATACGCAGTATTTT	CASGLVLPLTGTDTQYF
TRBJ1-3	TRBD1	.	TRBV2	TGTGCCAGCAGAAAACAGGGGGAAGCTGACACCATATATTTT	CASRKQGEADTIYF
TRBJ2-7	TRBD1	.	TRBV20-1	TGCAGTGCTAGTCAGGGACAGGGCCTCTACGAGCAGTACTTC	CSASQGQGLYEQYF
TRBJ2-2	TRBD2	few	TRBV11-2	TGTGCCAGCAGCTTTGAACTCCTAGCGGGGGGGCCGACCGGGGAGCTGTTTTTT	CASSFELLAGGPTGELFF
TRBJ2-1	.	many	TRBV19	TGTGCCAGTAGTATCGTCGGCGGACGGACCGACAATGAGCAGTTCTTC	CASSIVGGRTDNEQFF
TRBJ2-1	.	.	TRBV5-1	TGCGCCAGCAGCCGCACCGGGACTCATGCTTCTAATGAGCAGTTCTTC	CASSRTGTHASNEQFF
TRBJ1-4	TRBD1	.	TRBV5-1	TGCGCCAGCAGCTTGGGACAGGGGGCAATTAATGAAAAACTGTTTTTT	CASSLGQGAINEKLFF
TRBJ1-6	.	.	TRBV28	TGTGCCAGCAGTCCCAGGCTCGTTCGTTCACCCCTCCACTTT	CASSPRLVRSPLHF
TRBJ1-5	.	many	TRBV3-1	TGCGCCAGCAGCCAAGATAGGGGTTCGAATCAGCCCCAGCATTTT	CASSQDRGSNQPQHF
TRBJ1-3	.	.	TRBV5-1	TGCGCCAGCAGCCCGGACCGCCGCTCTGGAAACACCATATATTTT	CASSPDRRSGNTIYF
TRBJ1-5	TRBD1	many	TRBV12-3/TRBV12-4	TGTGCCAGCAGTTTCCGCCGGACAGGAGGGGTGGGGCCCCAGCATTTT	CASSFRRTGGVGPQHF
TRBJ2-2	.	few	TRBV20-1	TGCAGTGCTAGACCCTCTCCCGGGGAGCTGTTTTTT	CSARPSPGELFF
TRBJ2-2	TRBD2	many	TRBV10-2	TGCGCCAGCAGAAGGGGACTAGCGGTTAACACCGGGGAGCTGTTTTTT	CASRRGLAVNTGELFF
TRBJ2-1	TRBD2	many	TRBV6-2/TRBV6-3	TGTGCCAGCAGAGTTCCTAGCGGGAGGCACAATGAGCAGTTCTTC	CASRVPSGRHNEQFF
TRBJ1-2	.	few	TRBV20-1	TGCAGTGCTAGGGGGCGGGACTATGGCTACACCTTC	CSARGRDYGYTF
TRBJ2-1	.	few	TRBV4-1	TGCGCCAGCAGCCTGGACCTAGGGGTCTACAATGAGCAGTTCTTC	CASSLDLGVYNEQFF
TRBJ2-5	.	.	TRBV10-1	TGCGCCAGCAGTGAGTCGGGGGCGACCCAGTACTTC	CASSESGATQYF
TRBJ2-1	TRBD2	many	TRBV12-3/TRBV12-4	TGTGCCAGCAGTCTCGACGGGCGGACTAGAAGGCAGTTCTTC	CASSLDGRTRRQFF
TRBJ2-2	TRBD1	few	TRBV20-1	TGCAGTGCTAGTATCGGGACAGGGGGGAACACCGGGGAGCTGTTTTTT	CSASIGTGGNTGELFF
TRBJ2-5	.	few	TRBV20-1	TGCAGTGCTCACAGGGAAGAGACCCAGTACTTC	CSAHREETQYF
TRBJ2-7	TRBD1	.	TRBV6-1	TGTGCCAGCCGGACCGGGGGGACAGGGACCTACGAGCAGTACTTC	CASRTGGTGTYEQYF
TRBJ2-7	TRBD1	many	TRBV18	TGTGCCAGCTCACCTCAGGACAGGGTGAACGAGCAGTACTTC	CASSPQDRVNEQYF
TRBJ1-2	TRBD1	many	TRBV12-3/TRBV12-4	TGTGCCAGCAGCCCGGACAGGGTGAACTATGGCTACACCTTC	CASSPDRVNYGYTF
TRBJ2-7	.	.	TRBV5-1	TGCGCCAGCAGGGGGTCGGCCTACGAGCAGTACTTC	CASRGSAYEQYF
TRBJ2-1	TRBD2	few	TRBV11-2	TGTGCCAGCAGCCCGGACGTTAGCGGGAGTATTATGAATGAGCAGTTCTTC	CASSPDVSGSIMNEQFF
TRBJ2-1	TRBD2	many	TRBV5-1	TGCGCCAGCAGCTTGGGAGGGACTAACAATGAGCAGTTCTTC	CASSLGGTNNEQFF
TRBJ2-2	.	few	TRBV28	TGTGCCAGCGAGCCGACAGTAGCGAACACCGGGGAGCTGTTTTTT	CASEPTVANTGELFF
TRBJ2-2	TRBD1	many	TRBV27	TGTGCCAGCAGTTTGGGACCGGGACAGGGTATTACCGGGGAGCTGTTTTTT	CASSLGPGQGITGELFF
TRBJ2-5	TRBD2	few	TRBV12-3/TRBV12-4	TGTGCCAGCAGTTCTACTAGCGGGAGGTCTCCGGAGACCCAGTACTTC	CASSSTSGRSPETQYF